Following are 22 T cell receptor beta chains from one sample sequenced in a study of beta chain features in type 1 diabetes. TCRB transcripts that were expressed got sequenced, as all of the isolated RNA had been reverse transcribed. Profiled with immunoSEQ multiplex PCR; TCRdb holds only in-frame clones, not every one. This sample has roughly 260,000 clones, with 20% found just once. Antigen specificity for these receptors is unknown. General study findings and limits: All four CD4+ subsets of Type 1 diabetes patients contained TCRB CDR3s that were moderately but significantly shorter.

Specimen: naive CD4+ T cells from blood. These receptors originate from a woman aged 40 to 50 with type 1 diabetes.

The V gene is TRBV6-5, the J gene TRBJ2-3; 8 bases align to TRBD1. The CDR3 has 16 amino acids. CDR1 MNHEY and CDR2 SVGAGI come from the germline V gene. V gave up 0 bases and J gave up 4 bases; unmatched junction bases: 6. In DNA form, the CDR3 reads TGTGCCAGCAGTTACTCTGGCAGGGGGCTAGCAGATACGCAGTATTTT. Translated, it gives CASSYSGRGLADTQYF.

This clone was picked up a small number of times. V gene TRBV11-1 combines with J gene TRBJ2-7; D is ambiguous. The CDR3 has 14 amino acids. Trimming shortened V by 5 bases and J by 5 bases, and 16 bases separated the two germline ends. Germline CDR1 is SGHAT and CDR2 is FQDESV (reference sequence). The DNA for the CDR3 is TGTGCCAGCAGCGAGCCTCAATTGATCGACGAGCAGTACTTC. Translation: CASSEPQLIDEQYF.

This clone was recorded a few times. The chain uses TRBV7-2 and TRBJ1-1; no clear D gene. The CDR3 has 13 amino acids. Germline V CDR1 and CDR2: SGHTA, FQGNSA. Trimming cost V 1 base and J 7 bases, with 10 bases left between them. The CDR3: CASSLDTGFEAFF. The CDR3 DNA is TGTGCCAGCAGCTTAGATACCGGTTTTGAAGCTTTCTTT.

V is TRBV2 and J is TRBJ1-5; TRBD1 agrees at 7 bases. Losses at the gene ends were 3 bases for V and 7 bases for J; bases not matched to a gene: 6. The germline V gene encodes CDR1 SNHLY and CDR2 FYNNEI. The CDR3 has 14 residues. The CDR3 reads CASSDEGAGQPQHF. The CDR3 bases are TGTGCCAGCAGTGACGAGGGGGCAGGGCAGCCCCAGCATTTT.

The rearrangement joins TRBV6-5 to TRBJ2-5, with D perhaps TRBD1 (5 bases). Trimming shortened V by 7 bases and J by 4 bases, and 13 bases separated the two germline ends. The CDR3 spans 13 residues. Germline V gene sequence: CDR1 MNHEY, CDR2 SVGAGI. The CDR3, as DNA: TGTGCCAGCACCCAAGACAGTTTAGAGACCCAGTACTTC. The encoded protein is CASTQDSLETQYF.

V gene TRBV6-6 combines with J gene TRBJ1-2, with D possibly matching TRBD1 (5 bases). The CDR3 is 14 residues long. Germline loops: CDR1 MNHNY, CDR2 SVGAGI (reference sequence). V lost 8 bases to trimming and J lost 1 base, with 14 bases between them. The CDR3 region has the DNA TGTGCCAGCGGTGGTCAGGGTTTTAACTATGGCTACACCTTC. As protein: CASGGQGFNYGYTF.

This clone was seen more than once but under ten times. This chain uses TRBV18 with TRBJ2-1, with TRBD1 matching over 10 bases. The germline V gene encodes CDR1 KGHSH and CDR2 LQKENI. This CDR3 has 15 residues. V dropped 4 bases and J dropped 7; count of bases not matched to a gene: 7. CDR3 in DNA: TGTGCCAGCTCACGGGCCGTGGGACAGGGGAATGAGCAGTTCTTC. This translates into CASSRAVGQGNEQFF.

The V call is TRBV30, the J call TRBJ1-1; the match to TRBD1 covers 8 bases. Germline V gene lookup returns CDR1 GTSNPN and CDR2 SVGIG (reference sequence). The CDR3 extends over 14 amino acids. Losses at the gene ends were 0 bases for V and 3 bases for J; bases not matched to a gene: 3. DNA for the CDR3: TGTGCCTGGAGTGTAAACAGGGGGGACACTGAAGCTTTCTTT. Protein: CAWSVNRGDTEAFF.

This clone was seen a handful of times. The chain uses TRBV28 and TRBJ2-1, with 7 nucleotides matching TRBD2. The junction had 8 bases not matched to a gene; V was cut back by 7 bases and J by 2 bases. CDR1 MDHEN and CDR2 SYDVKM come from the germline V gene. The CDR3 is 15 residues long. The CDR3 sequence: CASTLSGVTYNEQFF. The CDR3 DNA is TGTGCCAGCACCCTAAGCGGGGTCACCTACAATGAGCAGTTCTTC.

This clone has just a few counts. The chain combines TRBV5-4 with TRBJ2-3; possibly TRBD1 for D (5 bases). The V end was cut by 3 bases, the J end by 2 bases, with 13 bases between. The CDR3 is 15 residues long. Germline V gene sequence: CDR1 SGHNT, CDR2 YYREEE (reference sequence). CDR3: CASSSQGRYTDTQYF. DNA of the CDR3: TGTGCCAGCAGCTCCCAGGGCCGATACACAGATACGCAGTATTTT.

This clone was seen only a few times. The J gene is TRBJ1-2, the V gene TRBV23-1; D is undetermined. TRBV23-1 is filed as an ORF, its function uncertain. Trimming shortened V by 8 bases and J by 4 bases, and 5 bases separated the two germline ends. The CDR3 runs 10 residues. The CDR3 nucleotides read TGCGCCAGCTACTTCTATGGCTACACCTTC. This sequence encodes CASYFYGYTF.

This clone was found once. The CDR3 DNA follows: TGTGCCAGCAGTGAAGGAGGGCAGGGGGCATATAGCAATCAGCCCCAGCATTTT. Translated, it gives CASSEGGQGAYSNQPQHF. V usage is TRBV2 and J usage is TRBJ1-5; TRBD1 matches 8 bases. With V trimmed by 1 base and J by 0 bases, 8 bases remained unmatched. The CDR3 spans 18 residues. The germline V gene encodes CDR1 SNHLY and CDR2 FYNNEI.

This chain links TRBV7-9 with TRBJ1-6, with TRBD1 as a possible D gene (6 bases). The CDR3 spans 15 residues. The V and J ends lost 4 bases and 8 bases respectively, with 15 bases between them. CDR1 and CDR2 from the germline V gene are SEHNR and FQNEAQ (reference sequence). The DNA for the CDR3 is TGTGCCAGCAGCTCACAGGGAGCAAAGGATTCACCCCTCCACTTT. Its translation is CASSSQGAKDSPLHF.

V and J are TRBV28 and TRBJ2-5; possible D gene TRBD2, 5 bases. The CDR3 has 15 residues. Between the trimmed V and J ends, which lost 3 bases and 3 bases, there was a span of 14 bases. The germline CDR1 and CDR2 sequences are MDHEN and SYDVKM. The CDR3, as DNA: TGTGCCAGCAGTTTCAGCCAGACGGGGAAAGAGACCCAGTACTTC. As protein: CASSFSQTGKETQYF.

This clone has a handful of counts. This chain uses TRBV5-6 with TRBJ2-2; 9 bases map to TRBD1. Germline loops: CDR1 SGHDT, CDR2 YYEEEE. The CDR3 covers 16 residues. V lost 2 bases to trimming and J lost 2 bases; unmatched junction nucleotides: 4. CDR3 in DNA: TGTGCCAGCAGCTTAGGGACAGGGCTAAACACCGGGGAGCTGTTTTTT. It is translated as CASSLGTGLNTGELFF. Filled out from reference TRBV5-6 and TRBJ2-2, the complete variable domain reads DAGVTQSPTHLIKTRGQQVTLRCSPKSGHDTVSWYQQALGQGPQFIFQYYEEEERQRGNFPDRFSGHQFPNYSSELNVNALLLGDSALYLCASSLGTGLNTGELFFGEGSRLTVL.

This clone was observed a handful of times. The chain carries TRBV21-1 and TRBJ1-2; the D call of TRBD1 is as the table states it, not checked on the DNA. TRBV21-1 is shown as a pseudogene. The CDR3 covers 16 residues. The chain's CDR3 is CASSKGAGAMNYGYTF. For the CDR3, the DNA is TGTGCCAGCAGCAAGGGGGCAGGGGCGATGAACTATGGCTACACCTTC.

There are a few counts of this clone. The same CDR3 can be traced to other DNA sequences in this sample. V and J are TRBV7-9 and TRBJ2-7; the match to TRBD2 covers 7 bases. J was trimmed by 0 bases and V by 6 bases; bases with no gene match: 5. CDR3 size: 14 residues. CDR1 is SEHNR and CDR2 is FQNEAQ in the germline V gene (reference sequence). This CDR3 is CASSSSGASYEQYF. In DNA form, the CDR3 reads TGTGCCAGCAGTTCTAGCGGTGCCTCCTACGAGCAGTACTTC.

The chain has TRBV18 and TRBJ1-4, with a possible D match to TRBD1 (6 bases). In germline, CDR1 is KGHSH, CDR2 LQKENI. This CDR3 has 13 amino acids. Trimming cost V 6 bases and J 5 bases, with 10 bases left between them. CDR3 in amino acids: CASSRDKNEKLFF. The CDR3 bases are TGTGCCAGCTCTCGGGACAAAAATGAAAAACTGTTTTTT.

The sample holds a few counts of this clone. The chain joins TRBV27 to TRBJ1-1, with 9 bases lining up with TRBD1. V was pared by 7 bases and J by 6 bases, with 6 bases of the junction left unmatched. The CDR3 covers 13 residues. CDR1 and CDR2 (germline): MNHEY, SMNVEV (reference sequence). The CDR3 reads CASIPGQGAEAFF. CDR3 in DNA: TGTGCCAGCATTCCGGGACAGGGTGCTGAAGCTTTCTTT.

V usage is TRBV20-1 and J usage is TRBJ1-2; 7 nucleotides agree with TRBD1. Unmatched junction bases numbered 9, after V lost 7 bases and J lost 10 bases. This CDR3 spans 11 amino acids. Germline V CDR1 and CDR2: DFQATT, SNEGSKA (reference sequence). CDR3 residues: CSGMIGTDYTF. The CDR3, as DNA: TGCAGTGGGATGATCGGGACAGACTACACCTTC.

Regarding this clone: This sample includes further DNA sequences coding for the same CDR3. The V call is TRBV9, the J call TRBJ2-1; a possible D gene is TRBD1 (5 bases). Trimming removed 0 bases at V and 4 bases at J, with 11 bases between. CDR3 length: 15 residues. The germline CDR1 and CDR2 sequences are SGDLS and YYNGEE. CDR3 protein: CASSVGAGSYNEQFF. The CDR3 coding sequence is TGTGCCAGCAGCGTAGGAGCAGGGTCATACAATGAGCAGTTCTTC.

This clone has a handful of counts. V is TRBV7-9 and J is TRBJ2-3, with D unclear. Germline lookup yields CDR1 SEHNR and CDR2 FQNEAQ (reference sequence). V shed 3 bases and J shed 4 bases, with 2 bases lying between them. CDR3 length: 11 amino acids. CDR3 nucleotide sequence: TGTGCCAGCAGCTTCGCAGATACGCAGTATTTT. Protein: CASSFADTQYF.